This TCR beta chain emerged from a study of T cells in localized non-small cell lung cancer (dated by TCRdb to 2020 to 2022). At the level of the whole study: Comparing tumors with uninvolved tumor-adjacent lungs, the study looked at the T cell repertoires of a few hundred patients with early-stage NSCLC. The cohort was made up of around 240 treatment-naive NSCLC patients whose localized lung tumors had been resected. The mean age of the NSCLC patients was just over 65 years, with fewer than 150 men and around 100 women. General conclusions and limits of the study: A median of about 50 of the top 100 tumor clones turned up in the paired uninvolved adjacent lung, and 25 to 35 of those clones also ranked among the top 100 of that same adjacent lung. Because the study design was exploratory, TCR variables were selected using unadjusted p-values without false-discovery rate correction. Uninvolved tumor-adjacent lung showed the highest T cell clonality, higher than tumor, which suggests more focused antigenic responses in the adjacent lung. Because multi-region tumor sequencing was not performed, intratumor heterogeneity could not be ruled out. Longer overall survival was associated with higher T cell density in blood, whereas shorter survival was associated with higher clonality in adjacent lung.

TCR beta CDR3 regions were sequenced from DNA using the immunoSEQ Assay. The paper's processing steps were these. T cell density was computed as TCR beta template counts normalized to usable DNA estimated by amplifying housekeeping genes. Richness was estimated using the preseqR package, with extrapolation to 400,000 templates for PBMC samples and to 120,000 templates for tissue samples. Clonality was calculated as one minus Pielou's evenness. Tissue-enriched TCRs were identified through differential abundance testing performed on productive amino-acid clonotypes, with a minimum total count of 5 and an alpha of 0.1. The Jaccard Index and the Morisita Overlap Index were used to measure repertoire overlap between compartments. GLIPH grouped TCR beta CDR3s together with public tetramer-defined viral CDR3s, and a viral motif had to include at least three viral sequences and show V-gene enrichment. The table was pulled from immuneACCESS by TCRdb, which kept in-frame rearrangements only. Such tables lose some clones; where checked, under half of the loss comes from unresolved V genes, and the rest has no known cause. V and J calls and clone size come straight from that table; D and trimming were deduced from the DNA. Recorded for this sample are some 51,000 clones; roughly 89% of them occurred a single time. The ten largest clones represent less than 6% of the sample.

At diagnosis, tumor, uninvolved tumor-adjacent lung and peripheral blood were collected and then preserved as a mix of FFPE and fresh-frozen material. For TCR repertoire profiling, blood samples were analyzed in the form of peripheral blood mononuclear cells. From the germline V gene, CDR1 is MNHGY and CDR2 is SVAAGI. The cysteine opens and the phenylalanine closes a CDR3 of 12 amino acids. Only the CDR3 DNA stays, 36 bases, in frame from base 1. V is clipped by 5 bases and J by 3 bases, and the sequence between their germline boundaries is 7 bases long. With regard to this clone: Its recognized antigen is unknown. Base qualities are not at hand, and no much larger clone is one base apart.

Recombination linked TRBV6-9 to TRBJ1-1; no D gene is confidently identified. This specimen consisted of peripheral blood, obtained before any cancer treatment. This TCR was sampled from a woman between 35 and 75 years old with stage I lung adenocarcinoma. The DNA is as follows: TGTGCCAGCAGTCAAGAGTACACTGAAGCTTTCTTT. It translates to CASSQEYTEAFF.